This paragraph covers one T cell receptor beta chain sequence. It lacks a known antigen. One base away there is no much larger clone; base qualities are not given. This entry belongs to a study of OX40 agonist ivuxolimab in advanced cancers. For the wider study: The costimulatory receptor OX40 (CD134) was targeted by ivuxolimab, a fully human IgG2 agonistic monoclonal antibody. In the dose-escalation cohort, approximately 83% of patients were male, and the mean age was around 60 years with a range of roughly 20 to 80. The monotherapy dose-escalation portion (N ≈ 56 patients) of the phase I ivuxolimab trial is reported in the paper. Prior anti-PD-1, anti-PD-L1 or anti-CTLA-4 therapy was permitted, and roughly two fifths of dose-escalation patients had received checkpoint inhibitors. Partial responses were achieved by three dose-escalation patients, of whom one had hepatocellular carcinoma and two had cutaneous melanoma. The purpose of peripheral TCRbeta sequencing was to test whether ivuxolimab changed TCR sequence diversity and led to clonal T-cell expansion. Of the roughly 50 dose-escalation patients, hepatocellular carcinoma was present in approximately 20, melanoma in some 15, renal cell carcinoma in 9 and head and neck cancer in 9. Intravenous ivuxolimab was administered to patients every 2 weeks at six dose levels: 0.01, 0.1, 0.3, 1.5, 3 and 10 mg/kg.

Trimming takes 6 bases off V and 3 bases off J; junction bases not matched to a gene: 8. The CDR3 has 16 amino acids, counting the end cysteine and phenylalanine. CDR3 DNA only is kept here, 48 bases in frame from base 1. Per the germline V gene, MDHEN is the CDR1 and SYDVKM is the CDR2. For sequencing of the TCRbeta CDR3 region, genomic DNA was extracted from the sorted cells. TCRbeta CDR3 regions were sequenced using the immunoSEQ Assay. The table comes from immuneACCESS by way of TCRdb, which keeps in-frame sequences with V and J called. Part of the clones is missing from these tables; in studies checked, under half for an unresolved V gene and the rest for unknown reasons. Counted in this sample were roughly 34,000 clones; less than 80% of them appeared once. About 10% of the sample goes to the ten largest clones. The trial excluded patients who had a history of autoimmune disease or were on systemic immunosuppression. Peripheral blood for TCR sequencing was drawn from every dose cohort at baseline, at cycle 4 day 1 and at cycle 7 day 1. The samples were drawn from a first-in-human, open-label, multicenter phase I dose-escalation trial of ivuxolimab. Adults with locally advanced or metastatic head and neck squamous cell, hepatocellular, melanoma or renal cell carcinoma were enrolled in the trial. CD4+ and CD8+ T cells were sorted separately from peripheral blood before TCR sequencing.

Points the paper makes about the study in general: Which antigens the clonally expanded peripheral T cells were specific for was not determined. Low levels of normalized T-cell clonal expansion were also seen in some patients who did not respond. Partial responders in the 0.1-3.0 mg/kg groups had among the lowest normalized peripheral clonal expansion, especially among CD8+ T cells. On average, CD8+ T cells showed more expanded clones than CD4+ T cells after ivuxolimab. At doses of 0.1 to 3.0 mg/kg, clonal expansion of both CD4+ and CD8+ T cells in blood was seen between baseline and week 6.

The rearrangement joined TRBV28 to TRBJ2-2, and 9 bases in between align with TRBD1. Sequences were derived from CD4+ or CD8+ T cells sorted from blood, sampled in a trial of the OX40 agonist ivuxolimab. The TCR originated in an adult with an advanced solid tumor such as melanoma, head and neck, liver or kidney cancer. The sequenced DNA is TGTGCCAGCAGACCTCGGGACAGGGTTTACACCGGGGAGCTGTTTTTT. Protein translation: CASRPRDRVYTGELFF. Full variable domain (CDR3 extended with the reference TRBV28 and TRBJ2-2 proteins): DVKVTQSSRYLVKRTGEKVFLECVQDMDHENMFWYRQDPGLGLRLIYFSYDVKMKEKGDIPEGYSVSREKKERFSLILESASTNQTSMYLCASRPRDRVYTGELFFGEGSRLTVL.